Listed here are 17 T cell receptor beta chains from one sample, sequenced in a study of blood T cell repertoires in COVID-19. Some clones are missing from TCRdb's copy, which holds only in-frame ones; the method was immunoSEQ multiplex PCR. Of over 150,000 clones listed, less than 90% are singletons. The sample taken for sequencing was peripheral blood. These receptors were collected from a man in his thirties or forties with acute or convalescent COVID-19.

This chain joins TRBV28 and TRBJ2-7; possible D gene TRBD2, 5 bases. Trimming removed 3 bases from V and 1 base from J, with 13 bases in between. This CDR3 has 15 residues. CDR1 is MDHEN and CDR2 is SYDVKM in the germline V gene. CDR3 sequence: CASSFIRGGSYEQYF. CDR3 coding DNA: TGTGCCAGCAGTTTCATTCGGGGTGGGTCCTACGAGCAGTACTTC.

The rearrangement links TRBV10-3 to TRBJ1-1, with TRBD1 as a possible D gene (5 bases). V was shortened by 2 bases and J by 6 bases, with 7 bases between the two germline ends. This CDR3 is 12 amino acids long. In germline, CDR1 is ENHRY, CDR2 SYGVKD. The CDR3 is CAISEGGAEAFF. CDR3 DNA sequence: TGTGCCATCAGTGAGGGGGGGGCTGAAGCTTTCTTT.

The CDR3: CASTLGEGNTEAFF. The CDR3 nucleotides read TGTGCCAGCACCTTAGGGGAGGGTAACACTGAAGCTTTCTTT. The gene calls are TRBV6-5 and TRBJ1-1; D is possibly TRBD1 (5 bases). The germline V gene has CDR1 MNHEY and CDR2 SVGAGI. Between the trimmed V and J ends, which lost 7 bases and 2 bases, there was a span of 14 bases. The CDR3 runs 14 residues.

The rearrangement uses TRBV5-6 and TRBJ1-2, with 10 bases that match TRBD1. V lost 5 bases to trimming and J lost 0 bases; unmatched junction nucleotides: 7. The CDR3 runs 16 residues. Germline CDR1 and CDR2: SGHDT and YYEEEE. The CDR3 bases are TGTGCCAGCAGGCCCGACAGGGGGCCCGCTAACTATGGCTACACCTTC. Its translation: CASRPDRGPANYGYTF.

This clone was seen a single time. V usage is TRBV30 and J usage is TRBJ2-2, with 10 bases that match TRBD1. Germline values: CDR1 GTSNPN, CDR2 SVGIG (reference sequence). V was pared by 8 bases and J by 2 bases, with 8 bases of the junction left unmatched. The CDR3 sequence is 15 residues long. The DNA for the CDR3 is TGTGCCCGGGACAGGGGTTCTTTAAACACCGGGGAGCTGTTTTTT. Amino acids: CARDRGSLNTGELFF.

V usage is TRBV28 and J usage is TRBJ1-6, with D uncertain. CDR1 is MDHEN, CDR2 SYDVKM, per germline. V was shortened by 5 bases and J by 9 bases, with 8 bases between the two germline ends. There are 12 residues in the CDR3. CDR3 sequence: CASSEISSPLHF. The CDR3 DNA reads TGTGCCAGCAGTGAGATTTCTTCACCCCTCCACTTT.

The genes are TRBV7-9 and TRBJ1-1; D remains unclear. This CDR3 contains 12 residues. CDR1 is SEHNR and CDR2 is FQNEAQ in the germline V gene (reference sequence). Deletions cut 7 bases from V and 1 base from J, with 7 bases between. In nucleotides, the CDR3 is TGTGCCAGCATGCAGAAGAACACTGAAGCTTTCTTT. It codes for CASMQKNTEAFF.

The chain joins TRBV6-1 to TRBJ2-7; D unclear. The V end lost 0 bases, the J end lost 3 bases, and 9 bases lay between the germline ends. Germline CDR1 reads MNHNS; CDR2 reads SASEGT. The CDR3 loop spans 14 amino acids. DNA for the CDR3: TGTGCCAGCAGTGAAGCGGGCAGGCTCTACGAGCAGTACTTC. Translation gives CASSEAGRLYEQYF.

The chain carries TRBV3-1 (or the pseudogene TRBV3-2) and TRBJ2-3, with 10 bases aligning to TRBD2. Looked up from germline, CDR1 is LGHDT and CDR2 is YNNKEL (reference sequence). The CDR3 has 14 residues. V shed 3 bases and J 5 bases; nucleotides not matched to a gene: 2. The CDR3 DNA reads TGTGCCAGCAGCCACTTAGCGGGAGGAGATACGCAGTATTTT. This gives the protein CASSHLAGGDTQYF.

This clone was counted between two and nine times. CDR3 loop: CASSDRFSNQPQHF. CDR3 DNA: TGTGCCAGCTCGGACAGGTTTAGCAATCAGCCCCAGCATTTT. The rearrangement links TRBV27 to TRBJ1-5; 7 bases fit TRBD1. V gave up 8 bases and J gave up 0 bases; unmatched junction bases: 4. This CDR3 comprises 14 residues. Germline V gene data show CDR1 as MNHEY and CDR2 as SMNVEV (reference sequence).

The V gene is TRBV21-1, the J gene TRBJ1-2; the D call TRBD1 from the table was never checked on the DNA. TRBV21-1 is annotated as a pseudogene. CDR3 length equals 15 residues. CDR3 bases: TGTGCCAGCAGCAGGAATCAGGGGGAGATCTATGGCTACACCTTC. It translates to CASSRNQGEIYGYTF.

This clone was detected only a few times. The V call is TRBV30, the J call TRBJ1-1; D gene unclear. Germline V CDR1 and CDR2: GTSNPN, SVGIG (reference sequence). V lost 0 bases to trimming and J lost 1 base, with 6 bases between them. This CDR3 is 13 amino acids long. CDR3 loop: CAWSVWQNTEAFF. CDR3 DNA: TGTGCCTGGAGTGTATGGCAGAACACTGAAGCTTTCTTT.

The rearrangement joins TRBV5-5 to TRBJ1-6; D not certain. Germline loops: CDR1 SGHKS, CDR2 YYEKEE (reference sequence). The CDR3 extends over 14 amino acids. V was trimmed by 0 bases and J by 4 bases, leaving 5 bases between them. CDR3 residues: CASSLGQYNSPLHF. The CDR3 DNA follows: TGTGCCAGCAGCTTGGGCCAGTATAATTCACCCCTCCACTTT. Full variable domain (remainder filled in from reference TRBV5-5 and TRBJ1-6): DAGVTQSPTHLIKTRGQQVTLRCSPISGHKSVSWYQQVLGQGPQFIFQYYEKEERGRGNFPDRFSARQFPNYSSELNVNALLLGDSALYLCASSLGQYNSPLHFGNGTRLTVT.

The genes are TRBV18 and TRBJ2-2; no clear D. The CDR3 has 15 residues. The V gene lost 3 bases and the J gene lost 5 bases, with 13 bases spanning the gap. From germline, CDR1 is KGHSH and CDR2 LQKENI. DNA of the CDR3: TGTGCCAGCTCACCCCCAAGTGGGCTGACCGGGGAGCTGTTTTTT. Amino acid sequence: CASSPPSGLTGELFF. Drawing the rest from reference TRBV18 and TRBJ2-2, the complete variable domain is NAGVMQNPRHLVRRRGQEARLRCSPMKGHSHVYWYRQLPEEGLKFMVYLQKENIIDESGMPKERFSAEFPKEGPSILRIQQVVRGDSAAYFCASSPPSGLTGELFFGEGSRLTVL.

CDR3 coding DNA: TGCGCCAGCAGCTTTATGACGAGGGCTTTCTTT. Translating gives CASSFMTRAFF. The chain carries TRBV5-1 and TRBJ1-1, with D uncertain. V lost 2 bases, J lost 11 bases, and 10 bases lay in between. The CDR3 sequence is 11 residues long. Per germline, CDR1 SGHRS and CDR2 YFSETQ.

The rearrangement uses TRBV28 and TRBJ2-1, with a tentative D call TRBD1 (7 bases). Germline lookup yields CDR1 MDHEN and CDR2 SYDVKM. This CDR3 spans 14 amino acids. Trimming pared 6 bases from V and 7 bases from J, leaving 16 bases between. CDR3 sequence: CASRGGTVLNEQFF. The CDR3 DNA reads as TGTGCCAGCAGGGGCGGGACAGTATTAAATGAGCAGTTCTTC.

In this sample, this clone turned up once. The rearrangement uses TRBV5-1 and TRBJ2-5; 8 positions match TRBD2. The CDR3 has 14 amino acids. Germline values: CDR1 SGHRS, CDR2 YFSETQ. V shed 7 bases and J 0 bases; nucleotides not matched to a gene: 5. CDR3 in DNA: TGCGCCAGCGCGGGAGGCCGGTACCAAGAGACCCAGTACTTC. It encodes CASAGGRYQETQYF.